This is a list of T cell receptor beta chains from one sample in a study of OX40 agonist ivuxolimab in advanced cancers. Profiled with immunoSEQ multiplex PCR; TCRdb holds only in-frame clones, not every one. This sample yields approximately 74,000 clones, of which around 80% are seen a single time; approximately 5% belongs to the top ten. Specimen: CD4+ or CD8+ T cells sorted from blood, collected in a trial of the OX40 agonist ivuxolimab. Every receptor here comes from an adult with an advanced solid tumor such as melanoma, head and neck, liver or kidney cancer. Each CDR3 is given with its conserved first and last residue. The order of the fields is V gene, J gene, clone size, D gene, CDR3 protein, CDR3 DNA. D genes are given only for firm matches. A row's size may be missing; if present it is once, few, many or a size class.

V gene: TRBV7-2; J gene: TRBJ2-5; clone size: -; D gene: -; CDR3 protein: CASSSRTLGQETQYF; CDR3 DNA: TGTGCCAGCAGCTCGCGGACCTTGGGACAAGAGACCCAGTACTTC
V gene: TRBV28; J gene: TRBJ1-2; clone size: -; D gene: TRBD1; CDR3 protein: CASSLSTGANRNYGYTF; CDR3 DNA: TGTGCCAGCAGTTTATCCACAGGGGCGAACAGAAACTATGGCTACACCTTC
V gene: TRBV28; J gene: TRBJ2-5; clone size: -; D gene: -; CDR3 protein: CASSFMRARETQYF; CDR3 DNA: TGTGCCAGCAGTTTTATGAGGGCGAGGGAGACCCAGTACTTC
V gene: TRBV10-3; J gene: TRBJ2-7; clone size: many; D gene: TRBD1; CDR3 protein: CATGDRGLLPSYEQYF; CDR3 DNA: TGTGCCACCGGGGACAGGGGCTTACTACCCTCCTACGAGCAGTACTTC
V gene: TRBV7-2; J gene: TRBJ2-4; clone size: -; D gene: -; CDR3 protein: CASSVNYRRENIQYF; CDR3 DNA: TGTGCCAGCAGCGTCAATTACCGCAGGGAAAACATTCAGTACTTC
V gene: TRBV18; J gene: TRBJ1-1; clone size: -; D gene: -; CDR3 protein: CASSPNRGRAEAFF; CDR3 DNA: TGTGCCAGCTCCCCAAACAGAGGGAGGGCTGAAGCTTTCTTT
V gene: TRBV5-6; J gene: TRBJ1-2; clone size: -; D gene: -; CDR3 protein: CASSLDASYGYTF; CDR3 DNA: TGTGCCAGCAGCTTGGACGCAAGCTATGGCTACACCTTC
V gene: TRBV9; J gene: TRBJ2-7; clone size: -; D gene: TRBD2; CDR3 protein: CASSVGGSGGIAYEQYF; CDR3 DNA: TGTGCCAGCAGCGTAGGAGGAAGCGGGGGGATTGCATACGAGCAGTACTTC
V gene: TRBV25-1; J gene: TRBJ2-3; clone size: -; D gene: TRBD2; CDR3 protein: CASSEKRSSGRGDTQYF; CDR3 DNA: TGTGCCAGCAGTGAAAAAAGGAGTAGCGGGAGAGGAGATACGCAGTATTTT
V gene: TRBV19; J gene: TRBJ2-5; clone size: -; D gene: -; CDR3 protein: CASRSTGTGSGETQYF; CDR3 DNA: TGTGCCAGTAGGTCAACCGGGACTGGCTCTGGGGAGACCCAGTACTTC
V gene: TRBV10-3; J gene: TRBJ2-2; clone size: -; D gene: TRBD1; CDR3 protein: CAISDLQGAGTGELFF; CDR3 DNA: TGTGCCATCAGTGATTTACAGGGGGCTGGCACCGGGGAGCTGTTTTTT
V gene: TRBV6-5; J gene: TRBJ1-2; clone size: many; D gene: -; CDR3 protein: CASRLGGTDYGYTF; CDR3 DNA: TGTGCCAGCAGACTGGGTGGGACGGACTATGGCTACACCTTC
V gene: TRBV5-1; J gene: TRBJ1-3; clone size: once; D gene: -; CDR3 protein: CASSPTSGFGNTIYF; CDR3 DNA: TGCGCCAGCAGCCCGACTTCGGGGTTTGGAAACACCATATATTTT
V gene: TRBV19; J gene: TRBJ2-1; clone size: -; D gene: TRBD1; CDR3 protein: CASSITRTGGNEQFF; CDR3 DNA: TGTGCCAGTAGTATAACCCGGACAGGGGGCAATGAGCAGTTCTTC
V gene: TRBV5-1; J gene: TRBJ2-5; clone size: -; D gene: -; CDR3 protein: CASSRLGTNIRTETQYF; CDR3 DNA: TGCGCCAGCAGCCGGCTCGGGACAAACATCCGGACGGAGACCCAGTACTTC
V gene: TRBV15; J gene: TRBJ2-2; clone size: few; D gene: -; CDR3 protein: CATSRGAGELFF; CDR3 DNA: TGTGCCACCAGCAGAGGGGCCGGGGAGCTGTTTTTT
V gene: TRBV5-4; J gene: TRBJ2-2; clone size: -; D gene: -; CDR3 protein: CASSLIGSNTGELFF; CDR3 DNA: TGTGCCAGCAGCCTGATAGGTTCGAACACCGGGGAGCTGTTTTTT
V gene: TRBV28; J gene: TRBJ1-5; clone size: -; D gene: TRBD1; CDR3 protein: CASTSTGGGNQPQHF; CDR3 DNA: TGTGCCAGCACCTCGACAGGGGGAGGCAATCAGCCCCAGCATTTT
V gene: TRBV19; J gene: TRBJ2-5; clone size: -; D gene: -; CDR3 protein: CASSIQGQETQYF; CDR3 DNA: TGTGCCAGTAGTATACAGGGGCAGGAGACCCAGTACTTC
V gene: TRBV7-9; J gene: TRBJ1-4; clone size: once; D gene: -; CDR3 protein: CASSLVDGKLFF; CDR3 DNA: TGTGCCAGCAGCCTCGTGGATGGAAAACTGTTTTTT
V gene: TRBV6-1; J gene: TRBJ2-1; clone size: -; D gene: TRBD2; CDR3 protein: CASSEEGVAGYNEQFF; CDR3 DNA: TGTGCCAGCAGTGAAGAGGGAGTAGCGGGGTACAATGAGCAGTTCTTC
V gene: TRBV9; J gene: TRBJ2-1; clone size: -; D gene: -; CDR3 protein: CASSVDVGTYNEQFF; CDR3 DNA: TGTGCCAGCAGCGTAGATGTGGGGACCTACAATGAGCAGTTCTTC
V gene: TRBV6-5; J gene: TRBJ1-1; clone size: -; D gene: -; CDR3 protein: CASSSMTLLDPEAFF; CDR3 DNA: TGTGCCAGCAGTTCCATGACCCTCCTCGATCCTGAAGCTTTCTTT
V gene: TRBV27; J gene: TRBJ1-2; clone size: -; D gene: -; CDR3 protein: CASSSRTYYGYTF; CDR3 DNA: TGTGCCAGCAGCTCCCGGACATATTATGGCTACACCTTC
V gene: TRBV5-4; J gene: TRBJ1-6; clone size: -; D gene: TRBD1; CDR3 protein: CASSWDSNSPLHF; CDR3 DNA: TGTGCCAGCAGCTGGGACAGTAATTCACCCCTCCACTTT
V gene: TRBV6-6; J gene: TRBJ1-5; clone size: -; D gene: -; CDR3 protein: CASRATSGNQPQHF; CDR3 DNA: TGTGCCAGCAGGGCAACATCCGGCAATCAGCCCCAGCATTTT
V gene: TRBV2; J gene: TRBJ1-1; clone size: few; D gene: TRBD1; CDR3 protein: CASSQQGPGTEAFF; CDR3 DNA: TGTGCCAGCAGTCAACAGGGGCCCGGGACTGAAGCTTTCTTT
V gene: TRBV2; J gene: TRBJ2-1; clone size: -; D gene: TRBD2; CDR3 protein: CASSEAALTSLTDNEQFF; CDR3 DNA: TGTGCCAGCAGTGAAGCTGCCTTGACTAGCCTGACGGACAATGAGCAGTTCTTC
V gene: TRBV4-2; J gene: TRBJ2-7; clone size: -; D gene: -; CDR3 protein: CASSQGIGTQYEQYF; CDR3 DNA: TGTGCCAGCAGCCAAGGAATAGGGACTCAATACGAGCAGTACTTC
V gene: TRBV27; J gene: TRBJ1-4; clone size: -; D gene: TRBD1; CDR3 protein: CASSPRTGGTTNEKLFF; CDR3 DNA: TGTGCCAGCAGTCCTAGGACAGGGGGGACAACTAATGAAAAACTGTTTTTT
V gene: TRBV11-2; J gene: TRBJ2-7; clone size: once; D gene: TRBD1; CDR3 protein: CASSLVSGQGGYEQYF; CDR3 DNA: TGTGCCAGCAGCTTAGTGTCGGGACAGGGGGGCTACGAGCAGTACTTC
V gene: TRBV15; J gene: TRBJ2-7; clone size: -; D gene: TRBD1; CDR3 protein: CATSFGQGAGEQYF; CDR3 DNA: TGTGCCACCAGTTTCGGACAGGGGGCCGGCGAGCAGTACTTC
V gene: TRBV7-2; J gene: TRBJ2-7; clone size: -; D gene: -; CDR3 protein: CASSLSRSYAYEQYF; CDR3 DNA: TGTGCCAGCAGCTTAAGTCGCAGCTATGCCTACGAGCAGTACTTC
V gene: TRBV19; J gene: TRBJ2-7; clone size: -; D gene: -; CDR3 protein: CASAGISSYEQYF; CDR3 DNA: TGTGCCAGCGCAGGGATTAGCTCCTACGAGCAGTACTTC
V gene: TRBV14; J gene: TRBJ2-7; clone size: few; D gene: -; CDR3 protein: CASSRFRSSNEQYF; CDR3 DNA: TGTGCCAGCAGCCGTTTCCGGTCCAGCAACGAGCAGTACTTC
V gene: TRBV15; J gene: TRBJ2-1; clone size: -; D gene: TRBD1; CDR3 protein: CAIEPGGLGSVEQFF; CDR3 DNA: TGTGCCATCGAACCAGGGGGCCTAGGTTCTGTTGAGCAGTTCTTC
V gene: TRBV7-9; J gene: TRBJ2-2; clone size: -; D gene: TRBD1; CDR3 protein: CASSPGTGTGTGELFF; CDR3 DNA: TGTGCCAGCAGCCCGGGGACAGGAACGGGCACCGGGGAGCTGTTTTTT
V gene: TRBV6-1; J gene: TRBJ2-7; clone size: -; D gene: -; CDR3 protein: CASRWGQSYEQYF; CDR3 DNA: TGTGCCAGCAGGTGGGGCCAGTCCTACGAGCAGTACTTC
V gene: TRBV5-4; J gene: TRBJ2-3; clone size: -; D gene: TRBD1; CDR3 protein: CASSSPRQGVGTDTQYF; CDR3 DNA: TGTGCCAGCAGCTCCCCGCGACAGGGTGTAGGTACAGATACGCAGTATTTT
V gene: TRBV7-6; J gene: TRBJ1-6; clone size: few; D gene: -; CDR3 protein: CASSLAGDSPLHF; CDR3 DNA: TGTGCCAGCAGCTTAGCTGGGGACTCACCCCTCCACTTT
V gene: TRBV19; J gene: TRBJ1-4; clone size: -; D gene: TRBD1; CDR3 protein: CASTLLGDSGEKLFF; CDR3 DNA: TGTGCCAGTACCCTACTCGGGGACAGCGGGGAAAAACTGTTTTTT
V gene: TRBV6-6; J gene: TRBJ2-1; clone size: -; D gene: TRBD2; CDR3 protein: CASGKSGSNYNEQFF; CDR3 DNA: TGTGCCAGCGGAAAAAGCGGGAGCAACTACAATGAGCAGTTCTTC
V gene: TRBV7-2; J gene: TRBJ1-1; clone size: -; D gene: -; CDR3 protein: CASSLDATNTEAFF; CDR3 DNA: TGTGCCAGCAGCTTAGATGCAACCAACACTGAAGCTTTCTTT
V gene: TRBV28; J gene: TRBJ1-2; clone size: -; D gene: TRBD1; CDR3 protein: CASGTGVYGYTF; CDR3 DNA: TGTGCCAGCGGTACAGGGGTCTATGGCTACACCTTC
V gene: TRBV5-1; J gene: TRBJ1-6; clone size: -; D gene: -; CDR3 protein: CASSSGTASSYNSPLHF; CDR3 DNA: TGCGCCAGCAGCTCAGGGACGGCGAGCTCCTATAATTCACCCCTCCACTTT
V gene: TRBV7-8; J gene: TRBJ2-2; clone size: -; D gene: -; CDR3 protein: CASSLVDHTGELFF; CDR3 DNA: TGTGCCAGCAGCTTAGTGGACCACACCGGGGAGCTGTTTTTT
V gene: TRBV6-5; J gene: TRBJ2-1; clone size: -; D gene: -; CDR3 protein: CASSSHAGRSYNEQFF; CDR3 DNA: TGTGCCAGCAGTTCCCACGCGGGGAGATCCTACAATGAGCAGTTCTTC
V gene: TRBV10-3; J gene: TRBJ2-5; clone size: -; D gene: TRBD2; CDR3 protein: CAISPGTSGEETQYF; CDR3 DNA: TGTGCCATCAGTCCCGGGACTAGCGGGGAGGAGACCCAGTACTTC
V gene: TRBV7-2; J gene: TRBJ1-2; clone size: -; D gene: -; CDR3 protein: CASSFSRPGGYTF; CDR3 DNA: TGTGCCAGCAGCTTCAGTCGCCCGGGGGGCTACACCTTC
V gene: TRBV13; J gene: TRBJ1-1; clone size: -; D gene: TRBD1; CDR3 protein: CASRIRDRQNTEAFF; CDR3 DNA: TGTGCCAGCCGGATCCGGGACAGGCAGAACACTGAAGCTTTCTTT
V gene: TRBV9; J gene: TRBJ2-7; clone size: -; D gene: -; CDR3 protein: CASSRSYGAESYEQYF; CDR3 DNA: TGTGCCAGCAGCCGTAGTTATGGGGCCGAGTCCTACGAGCAGTACTTC
V gene: TRBV5-1; J gene: TRBJ1-4; clone size: -; D gene: -; CDR3 protein: CASKQGLVSEKLFF; CDR3 DNA: TGCGCCAGCAAACAGGGACTGGTTAGTGAAAAACTGTTTTTT
V gene: TRBV2; J gene: TRBJ2-2; clone size: -; D gene: -; CDR3 protein: CASSDRAQNTGELFF; CDR3 DNA: TGTGCCAGCAGTGACAGGGCCCAGAACACCGGGGAGCTGTTTTTT